This T cell receptor beta chain is from a study of beta chain features in type 1 diabetes. Whole-study findings and limits: VDJ junctions from patients with type 1 diabetes contained fewer insertions and more deletions. Among patients, naive, central memory and Treg TCRB repertoires appeared more similar than among healthy donors.

In the case of this clone: Its antigen is as yet unknown.

Expressed TCRB transcripts were sequenced because the entire RNA isolate underwent reverse transcription. Generated by immunoSEQ multiplex PCR, the TCRdb table keeps only in-frame clones and is missing some. The data show hundreds of thousands of clones, 11% seen once. Germline V gene data show CDR1 as SGHTA and CDR2 as FQGNSA. The CDR3 spans 16 residues. Trimming removed 2 bases from V and 0 bases from J, with 14 bases in between. Blood was collected once per donor into heparin, averaging approximately 0.12 L. Cells sorted by CD45RO/CCR7/CD25/CD127/CD95/CD27 comprised CD4+ naive, central memory, regulatory and stem cell-like memory cells.

The J gene is TRBJ2-7, the V gene TRBV7-2; no clear D. The sequencing sample was made of naive CD4+ T cells from blood. The TCR was taken from a woman aged 18-30 years in good health. The CDR3 region is CASSLLLRISSYEQYF. CDR3 nucleotides: TGTGCCAGCAGCTTATTGCTCCGCATCAGCTCCTACGAGCAGTACTTC.